This TCR beta chain stems from a study of T cell responses to AZD1222 COVID-19 vaccine. Concerning this clone: No antigen is known for it.

Study-wide results and caveats: The peak T cell response came first, and repertoires were sampled only after it. Two doses of AZD1222 preceded a rise in Spike-specific TCR breadth and depth. Unmutated variant regions reportedly attract nearly half of all spike-specific TCRs.

CDR1 and CDR2 (germline): ENHRY, SYGVKD. V dropped 1 base and J dropped 0; count of bases not matched to a gene: 4. This CDR3 is 16 amino acids long. Assay used: immunoSEQ multiplex PCR; TCRdb lists only in-frame clones, some missing. The table shows fewer than 150,000 clones, with nearly 95% occurring only once. The chain couples TRBV10-3 to TRBJ2-7; 9 nucleotides line up with TRBD1. Sequences were derived from peripheral blood, sampled on day 0 of AZD1222 vaccination. The clonotype originates from an adult in good health. The DNA of the CDR3 is TGTGCCATCAGTGAGTGGGGACAGGGCAGCTCCTACGAGCAGTACTTC. This sequence encodes CAISEWGQGSSYEQYF.